A selection of T cell receptor beta chains follows, all from one sample in a study of untreated major depressive disorder. Produced via immunoSEQ multiplex PCR; TCRdb's table is partial and in-frame only. Among nearly 20,000 clones listed, about 84% were seen once. The sample was CD4+ T cells from PBMCs. The source is a woman aged 25 to 45 in good health. CDR3s include the opening cysteine and the closing phenylalanine or tryptophan. The D gene is left open where the match is weak. Some rows have no size entry. The others give once, few or many, or a class for an expanded clone.

v_gene: TRBV9; d_gene: TRBD2; len: 14; abundance: NA; j_gene: TRBJ2-6; CDR3nt: TGTGCCAGTTCCCCGGGGGGTGGGGCCAACGTCCTGACTTTC; CDR3aa: CASSPGGGANVLTF
v_gene: TRBV19; d_gene: TRBD1; len: 13; abundance: NA; j_gene: TRBJ2-7; CDR3nt: TGTGCTACCACCCCGGACAGGGGCTACGAGCAGTACTTC; CDR3aa: CATTPDRGYEQYF
v_gene: TRBV28; d_gene: TRBD2; len: 14; abundance: NA; j_gene: TRBJ2-2; CDR3nt: TGTGCCAGCGGACTAGCGGACTACACCGGGGAGCTGTTTTTT; CDR3aa: CASGLADYTGELFF
v_gene: TRBV14; d_gene: NA; len: 14; abundance: NA; j_gene: TRBJ1-2; CDR3nt: TGTGCCAGCAGCCAAGAGACTGACCTGGGCGGCTACACCTTC; CDR3aa: CASSQETDLGGYTF
v_gene: TRBV5-6; d_gene: NA; len: 15; abundance: NA; j_gene: TRBJ2-6; CDR3nt: TGTGCCAGCAGCTTACGGGGAACAGGGGCCAACGTCCTGACTTTC; CDR3aa: CASSLRGTGANVLTF
v_gene: TRBV27; d_gene: NA; len: 15; abundance: NA; j_gene: TRBJ2-2; CDR3nt: TGTGCCAGCAGTTTATCCCCGGGGGTCACCGGGGAGCTGTTTTTT; CDR3aa: CASSLSPGVTGELFF
v_gene: TRBV2; d_gene: TRBD1; len: 14; abundance: NA; j_gene: TRBJ2-5; CDR3nt: TGTGCCAGCAGTGAAGGCAGGGGGCAAGAGACCCAGTACTTC; CDR3aa: CASSEGRGQETQYF
v_gene: TRBV10-3; d_gene: NA; len: 16; abundance: NA; j_gene: TRBJ2-1; CDR3nt: TGTGCCATCAGTGAGTCGAGTCAGGGAGGTCGGAATGAGCAGTTCTTC; CDR3aa: CAISESSQGGRNEQFF
v_gene: TRBV4-3; d_gene: TRBD2; len: 15; abundance: NA; j_gene: TRBJ2-3; CDR3nt: TGCGCCAGCAGCCAAGGTGCGGGAGGCCCAGATACGCAGTATTTT; CDR3aa: CASSQGAGGPDTQYF
v_gene: TRBV5-1; d_gene: NA; len: 12; abundance: NA; j_gene: TRBJ1-1; CDR3nt: TGCGCCAGCCAGGGTGCTGGAGCTGAAGCTTTCTTT; CDR3aa: CASQGAGAEAFF
v_gene: TRBV27; d_gene: TRBD2; len: 18; abundance: NA; j_gene: TRBJ2-3; CDR3nt: TGTGCCAGCAGTTTCACCGGGAGGGGCTTTACAGTCTCAGATACGCAGTATTTT; CDR3aa: CASSFTGRGFTVSDTQYF
v_gene: TRBV11-2; d_gene: NA; len: 17; abundance: NA; j_gene: TRBJ2-7; CDR3nt: TGTGCCAGCAGCTTCAGGGGTAAGGGACTAACATCCTACGAGCAGTACTTC; CDR3aa: CASSFRGKGLTSYEQYF
v_gene: TRBV6-4; d_gene: TRBD1; len: 14; abundance: NA; j_gene: TRBJ1-2; CDR3nt: TGTGCCAGCACCCCAACTCCGGGACAGGGGACGCTTTCATTC; CDR3aa: CASTPTPGQGTLSF
v_gene: TRBV30; d_gene: TRBD1; len: 13; abundance: NA; j_gene: TRBJ1-1; CDR3nt: TGTGCCTGGAGTGTAGGGGGCCGCACTGAAGCTTTCTTT; CDR3aa: CAWSVGGRTEAFF
v_gene: TRBV19; d_gene: NA; len: 15; abundance: few; j_gene: TRBJ2-6; CDR3nt: TGTGCCAGTAGCCAAACCTTCTCTGGGGCCAACGTCCTGACTTTC; CDR3aa: CASSQTFSGANVLTF
v_gene: TRBV11-2; d_gene: TRBD2; len: 12; abundance: NA; j_gene: TRBJ2-7; CDR3nt: TGTGCCAGCAGCTTACTGGGAGGGGAGCAGTACTTC; CDR3aa: CASSLLGGEQYF
v_gene: TRBV4-1; d_gene: NA; len: 14; abundance: NA; j_gene: TRBJ2-1; CDR3nt: TGCGCCAGCAGCCAAGTCGGGAGTGTTAATGAGCAGTTCTTC; CDR3aa: CASSQVGSVNEQFF
v_gene: TRBV5-1; d_gene: NA; len: 15; abundance: NA; j_gene: TRBJ1-1; CDR3nt: TGCGCCAGCAGCTTGGGCCCCGGGGGCGCCGCTGAAGCTTTCTTT; CDR3aa: CASSLGPGGAAEAFF
v_gene: TRBV19; d_gene: NA; len: 15; abundance: NA; j_gene: TRBJ1-4; CDR3nt: TGTGCCAGTAGTGGAATACGGGTCGCGGGTGAAAAACTGTTTTTT; CDR3aa: CASSGIRVAGEKLFF
v_gene: TRBV7-3; d_gene: NA; len: 15; abundance: few; j_gene: TRBJ2-5; CDR3nt: TGTGCCAGCAGCTTAAACGGGGGCGACCAAGAGACCCAGTACTTC; CDR3aa: CASSLNGGDQETQYF
v_gene: TRBV28; d_gene: NA; len: 15; abundance: NA; j_gene: TRBJ2-1; CDR3nt: TGTGCCAGCAGTCCTCTAGGGGGCGGGAGCTATGAGCAGTTCTTC; CDR3aa: CASSPLGGGSYEQFF
v_gene: TRBV18; d_gene: NA; len: 13; abundance: NA; j_gene: TRBJ1-1; CDR3nt: TGTGCCAGCTCACCTTACATGAACACTGAAGCTTTCTTT; CDR3aa: CASSPYMNTEAFF
v_gene: TRBV5-6; d_gene: NA; len: 11; abundance: few; j_gene: TRBJ2-4; CDR3nt: TGTGCCAGCAGGGGAGGGGGTATTCAGTACTTC; CDR3aa: CASRGGGIQYF
v_gene: TRBV6-5; d_gene: NA; len: 14; abundance: NA; j_gene: TRBJ1-4; CDR3nt: TGTGCCAGCAGTTACTCGCAGGGAAATGAAAAACTGTTTTTT; CDR3aa: CASSYSQGNEKLFF
v_gene: TRBV18; d_gene: NA; len: 13; abundance: NA; j_gene: TRBJ1-1; CDR3nt: TGTGCCAGCTCACCCAACGCCGGGACTGAAGCTTTCTTT; CDR3aa: CASSPNAGTEAFF
v_gene: TRBV7-3; d_gene: TRBD2; len: 15; abundance: NA; j_gene: TRBJ2-1; CDR3nt: TGTGCCAGCAGCTCCACAGGACTAGCGGGAGATGAGCAGTTCTTC; CDR3aa: CASSSTGLAGDEQFF
v_gene: TRBV18; d_gene: TRBD1; len: 15; abundance: NA; j_gene: TRBJ2-2; CDR3nt: TGTGCCAGCTCATCCCAGGGGGCGCCTACCGGGGAGCTGTTTTTT; CDR3aa: CASSSQGAPTGELFF
v_gene: TRBV27; d_gene: TRBD1; len: 13; abundance: NA; j_gene: TRBJ2-5; CDR3nt: TGTGCCTCGGCAGGGGGCAGGTTTGAGACCCAGTACTTC; CDR3aa: CASAGGRFETQYF
v_gene: TRBV7-3; d_gene: NA; len: 16; abundance: NA; j_gene: TRBJ1-5; CDR3nt: TGTGCCAGCAGCTTAACCAGAAGATATAGCAATCAGCCCCAGCATTTT; CDR3aa: CASSLTRRYSNQPQHF
v_gene: TRBV5-1; d_gene: NA; len: 17; abundance: NA; j_gene: TRBJ1-1; CDR3nt: TGCGCCAGCAGCTGGTCAAGGTCCCGGGGGATGAACACTGAAGCTTTCTTT; CDR3aa: CASSWSRSRGMNTEAFF
v_gene: TRBV7-3; d_gene: TRBD2; len: 17; abundance: NA; j_gene: TRBJ2-4; CDR3nt: TGTGCCAGCAGCCAAACGGGACTAGCGGACACCAAAAACATTCAGTACTTC; CDR3aa: CASSQTGLADTKNIQYF
v_gene: TRBV7-2; d_gene: TRBD1; len: 15; abundance: NA; j_gene: TRBJ2-7; CDR3nt: TGTGCCAGCAGCCGGGACAGGATTAGCTCCTACGAGCAGTACTTC; CDR3aa: CASSRDRISSYEQYF
v_gene: TRBV30; d_gene: TRBD2; len: 15; abundance: NA; j_gene: TRBJ2-1; CDR3nt: TGTGCCTGGAGTGTACCCGGGGGGGATGCGAATGAGCAGTTCTTC; CDR3aa: CAWSVPGGDANEQFF
v_gene: TRBV29-1; d_gene: TRBD1; len: 15; abundance: NA; j_gene: TRBJ2-6; CDR3nt: TGCAGCGTTGGGACAGGTGGAGGTGGGGCCAACGTCCTGACTTTC; CDR3aa: CSVGTGGGGANVLTF
v_gene: TRBV11-2; d_gene: NA; len: 14; abundance: NA; j_gene: TRBJ2-3; CDR3nt: TGTGCCAGCAGCTTAGTGGAGGGCGCGTATACGCAGTATTTT; CDR3aa: CASSLVEGAYTQYF
v_gene: TRBV4-1; d_gene: NA; len: 17; abundance: NA; j_gene: TRBJ2-1; CDR3nt: TGCGCCAGCAGCCAAGATCGTACAAGCGGAGAGTACAATGAGCAGTTCTTC; CDR3aa: CASSQDRTSGEYNEQFF
v_gene: TRBV29-1; d_gene: NA; len: 13; abundance: NA; j_gene: TRBJ2-5; CDR3nt: TGCAGCGTTGAAGGAGGGTCAAGAGAGACCCAGTACTTC; CDR3aa: CSVEGGSRETQYF
v_gene: TRBV9; d_gene: NA; len: 15; abundance: NA; j_gene: TRBJ2-3; CDR3nt: TGTGCCAGCAGCGTACAGCAGGGCCTCACAGATACGCAGTATTTT; CDR3aa: CASSVQQGLTDTQYF
v_gene: TRBV4-1; d_gene: TRBD1; len: 14; abundance: NA; j_gene: TRBJ1-4; CDR3nt: TGCGCCAGCAGCCAAGAGGGACAGGGTCGAAAACTGTTTTTT; CDR3aa: CASSQEGQGRKLFF
v_gene: TRBV5-1; d_gene: NA; len: 14; abundance: NA; j_gene: TRBJ2-1; CDR3nt: TGCGCCAGCAGCTTGGGCCCAGGGAGCCATGAGCAGTTCTTC; CDR3aa: CASSLGPGSHEQFF
v_gene: TRBV7-9; d_gene: NA; len: 14; abundance: NA; j_gene: TRBJ1-1; CDR3nt: TGTGCCAGCAGCTCATGGAGGGAGGAACTTGAAGCTTTCTTT; CDR3aa: CASSSWREELEAFF
v_gene: TRBV5-1; d_gene: TRBD2; len: 15; abundance: NA; j_gene: TRBJ2-3; CDR3nt: TGCGCCAGCTCGGACCAGGCGGGGGGCACAGATACGCAGTATTTT; CDR3aa: CASSDQAGGTDTQYF
v_gene: TRBV5-4; d_gene: TRBD1; len: 14; abundance: NA; j_gene: TRBJ2-1; CDR3nt: TGTGCCAGCAGCGGACAGGGTTCCTACAATGAGCAGTTCTTC; CDR3aa: CASSGQGSYNEQFF
v_gene: TRBV27; d_gene: TRBD1; len: 14; abundance: NA; j_gene: TRBJ2-5; CDR3nt: TGTGCCAGCAGTTCGCGGACAGGACAAGAGACCCAGTACTTC; CDR3aa: CASSSRTGQETQYF
v_gene: TRBV11-2; d_gene: NA; len: 19; abundance: once; j_gene: TRBJ2-1; CDR3nt: TGTGCCAGCAGCTCTATAAAAGCGGAGCGGCGGCGTGGCTACAATGAGCAGTTCTTC; CDR3aa: CASSSIKAERRRGYNEQFF
v_gene: TRBV28; d_gene: NA; len: 13; abundance: NA; j_gene: TRBJ2-5; CDR3nt: TGTGCCAGCAGTTTGTGGGGGTTGGAGACCCAGTACTTC; CDR3aa: CASSLWGLETQYF
v_gene: TRBV9; d_gene: NA; len: 15; abundance: once; j_gene: TRBJ2-7; CDR3nt: TGTGCCAGCAGCGTAGAGGCCGGGGTCACCTACGAGCAGTACTTC; CDR3aa: CASSVEAGVTYEQYF
v_gene: TRBV11-3; d_gene: NA; len: 20; abundance: once; j_gene: TRBJ1-6; CDR3nt: TGTGCCAGCAGCTTAGGTCCAGGGCTTTTTCGGGGCTCCTATAATTCACCCCTCCACTTT; CDR3aa: CASSLGPGLFRGSYNSPLHF